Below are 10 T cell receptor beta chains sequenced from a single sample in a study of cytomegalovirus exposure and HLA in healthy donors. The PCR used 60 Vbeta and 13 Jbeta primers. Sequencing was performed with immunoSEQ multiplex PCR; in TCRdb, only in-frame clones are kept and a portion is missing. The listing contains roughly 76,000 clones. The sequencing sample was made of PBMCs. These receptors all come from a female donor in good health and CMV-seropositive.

CDR3 residues: CASSSPDRSGNTIYF. DNA of the CDR3: TGTGCCAGCAGCTCTCCTGACAGGTCTGGAAACACCATATATTTT. This chain uses TRBV7-9 with TRBJ1-3, with D perhaps matching TRBD1 (6 bases). From germline, CDR1 is SEHNR and CDR2 FQNEAQ (reference sequence). Trimming stripped 4 bases from V and 1 base from J, with 11 bases between. The CDR3 consists of 15 residues.

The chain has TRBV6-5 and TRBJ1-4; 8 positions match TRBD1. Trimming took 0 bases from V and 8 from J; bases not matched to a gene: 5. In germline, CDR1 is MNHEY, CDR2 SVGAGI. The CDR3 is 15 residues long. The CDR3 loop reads CASSYSDRGGEKLFF. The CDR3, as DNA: TGTGCCAGCAGTTACTCCGACAGGGGCGGGGAAAAACTGTTTTTT.

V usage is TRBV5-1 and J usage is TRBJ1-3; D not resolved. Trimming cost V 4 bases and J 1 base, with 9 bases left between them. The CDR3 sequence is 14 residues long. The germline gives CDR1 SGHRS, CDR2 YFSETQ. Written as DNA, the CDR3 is TGCGCCAGCAGCCCCGAGAGTTCTGGAAACACCATATATTTT. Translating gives CASSPESSGNTIYF.

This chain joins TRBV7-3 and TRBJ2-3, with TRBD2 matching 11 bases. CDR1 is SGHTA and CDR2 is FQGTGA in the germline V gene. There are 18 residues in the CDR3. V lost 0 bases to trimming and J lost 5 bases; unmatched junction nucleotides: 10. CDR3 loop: CASSLTPWGSGGGDTQYF. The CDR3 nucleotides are TGTGCCAGCAGCTTAACCCCGTGGGGTAGCGGGGGGGGAGATACGCAGTATTTT. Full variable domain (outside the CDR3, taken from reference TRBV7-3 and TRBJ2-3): GAGVSQTPSNKVTEKGKYVELRCDPISGHTALYWYRQSLGQGPEFLIYFQGTGAADDSGLPNDRFFAVRPEGSVSTLKIQRTERGDSAVYLCASSLTPWGSGGGDTQYFGPGTRLTVL.

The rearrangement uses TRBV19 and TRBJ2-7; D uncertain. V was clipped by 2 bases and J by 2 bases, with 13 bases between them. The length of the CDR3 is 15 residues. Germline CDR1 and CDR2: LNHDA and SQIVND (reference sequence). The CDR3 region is CASSIRLGSAYEQYF. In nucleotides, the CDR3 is TGTGCCAGTAGTATAAGGTTGGGCAGTGCCTACGAGCAGTACTTC.

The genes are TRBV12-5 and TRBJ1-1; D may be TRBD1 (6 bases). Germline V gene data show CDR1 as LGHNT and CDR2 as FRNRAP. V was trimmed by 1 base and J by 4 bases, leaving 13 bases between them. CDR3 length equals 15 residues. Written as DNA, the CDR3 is TGTGCTAGTGGTTTGGCGCGGGGGCCGGTCACTGAAGCTTTCTTT. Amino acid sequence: CASGLARGPVTEAFF.

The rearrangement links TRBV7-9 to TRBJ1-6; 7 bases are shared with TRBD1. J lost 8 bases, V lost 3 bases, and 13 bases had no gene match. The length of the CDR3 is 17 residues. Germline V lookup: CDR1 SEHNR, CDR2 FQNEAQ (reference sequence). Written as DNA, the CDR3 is TGTGCCAGCAGCTTTAACCTTGGGACAGCAATTGATTCACCCCTCCACTTT. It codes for CASSFNLGTAIDSPLHF.

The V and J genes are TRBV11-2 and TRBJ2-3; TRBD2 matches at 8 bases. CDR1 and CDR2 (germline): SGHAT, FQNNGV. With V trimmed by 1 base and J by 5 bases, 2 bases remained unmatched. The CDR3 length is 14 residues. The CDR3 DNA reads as TGTGCCAGCAGCTTAGGTAGCGGGAAAGATACGCAGTATTTT. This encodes CASSLGSGKDTQYF.

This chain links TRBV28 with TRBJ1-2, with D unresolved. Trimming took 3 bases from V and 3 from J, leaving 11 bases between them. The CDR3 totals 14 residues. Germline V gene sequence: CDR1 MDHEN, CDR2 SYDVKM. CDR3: CASSFSGEHYGYTF. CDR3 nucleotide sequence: TGTGCCAGCAGTTTTTCTGGGGAGCACTATGGCTACACCTTC.

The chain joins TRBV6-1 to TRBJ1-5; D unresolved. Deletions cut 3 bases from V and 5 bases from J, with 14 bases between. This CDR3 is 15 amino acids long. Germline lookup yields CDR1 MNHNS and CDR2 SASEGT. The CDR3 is CASSDSATAHQPQHF. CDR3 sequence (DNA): TGTGCCAGCAGTGATTCAGCGACCGCTCATCAGCCCCAGCATTTT.